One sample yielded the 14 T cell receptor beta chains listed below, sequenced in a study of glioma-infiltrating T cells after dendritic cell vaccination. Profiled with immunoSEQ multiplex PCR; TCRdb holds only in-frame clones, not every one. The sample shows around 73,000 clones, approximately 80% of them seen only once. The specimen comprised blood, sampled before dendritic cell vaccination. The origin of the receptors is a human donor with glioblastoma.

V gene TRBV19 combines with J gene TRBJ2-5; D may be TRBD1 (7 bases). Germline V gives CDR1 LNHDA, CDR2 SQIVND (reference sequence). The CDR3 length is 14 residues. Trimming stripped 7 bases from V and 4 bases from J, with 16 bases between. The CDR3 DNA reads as TGTGCCAGTAACCGGCAGGGGGGCTCAGAGACCCAGTACTTC. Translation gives CASNRQGGSETQYF. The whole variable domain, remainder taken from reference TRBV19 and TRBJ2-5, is DGGITQSPKYLFRKEGQNVTLSCEQNLNHDAMYWYRQDPGQGLRLIYYSQIVNDFQKGDIAEGYSVSREKKESFPLTVTSAQKNPTAFYLCASNRQGGSETQYFGPGTRLLVL.

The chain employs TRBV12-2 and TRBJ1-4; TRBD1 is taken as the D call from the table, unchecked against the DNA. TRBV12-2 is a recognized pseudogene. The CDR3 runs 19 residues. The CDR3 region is CASRLEGPRDRAPGEKLFF. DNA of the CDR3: TGTGCAAGTCGCTTAGAGGGACCCCGGGACAGGGCGCCAGGTGAAAAACTGTTTTTT.

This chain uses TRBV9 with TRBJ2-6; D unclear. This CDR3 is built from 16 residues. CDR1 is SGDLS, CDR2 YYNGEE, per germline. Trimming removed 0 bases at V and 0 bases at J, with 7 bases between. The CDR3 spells CASSVVPLSGANVLTF. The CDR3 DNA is TGTGCCAGCAGCGTAGTTCCCCTCTCTGGGGCCAACGTCCTGACTTTC.

The CDR3 protein is CASSSKDRVDSPLHF. The CDR3 nucleotides read TGTGCCAGCAGCTCCAAGGACAGGGTTGATTCACCCCTCCACTTT. The chain combines TRBV7-9 with TRBJ1-6; 8 bases are shared with TRBD1. Germline V gene sequence: CDR1 SEHNR, CDR2 FQNEAQ (reference sequence). The CDR3 is made up of 15 amino acids. Trimming cost V 4 bases and J 8 bases; bases outside gene matches: 7.

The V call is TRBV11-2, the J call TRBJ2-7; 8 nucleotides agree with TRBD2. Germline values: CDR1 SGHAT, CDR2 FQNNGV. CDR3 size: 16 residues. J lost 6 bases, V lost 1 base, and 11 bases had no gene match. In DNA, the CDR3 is TGTGCCAGCAGCTTAGCTTGGCGGGGGGCCCCGGTCGAGCAGTACTTC. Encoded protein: CASSLAWRGAPVEQYF.

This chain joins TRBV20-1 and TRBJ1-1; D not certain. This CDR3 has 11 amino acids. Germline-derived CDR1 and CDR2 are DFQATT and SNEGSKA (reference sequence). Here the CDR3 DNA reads TGCAGGGCTGGCATGAACACTGAAGCTTTCTTT. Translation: CRAGMNTEAFF.

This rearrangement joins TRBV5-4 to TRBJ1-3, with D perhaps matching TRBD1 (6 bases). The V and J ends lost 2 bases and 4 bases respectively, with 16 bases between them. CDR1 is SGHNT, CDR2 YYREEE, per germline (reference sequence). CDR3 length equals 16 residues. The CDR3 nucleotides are TGTGCCAGCAGCTTCCTGCAGGGGCGAGGCGGAAACACCATATATTTT. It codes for CASSFLQGRGGNTIYF.

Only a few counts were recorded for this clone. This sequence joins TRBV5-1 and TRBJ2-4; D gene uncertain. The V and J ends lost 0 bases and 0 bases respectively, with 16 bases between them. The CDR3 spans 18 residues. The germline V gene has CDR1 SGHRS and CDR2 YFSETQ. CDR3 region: CASSLGIGAHVAKNIQYF. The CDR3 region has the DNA TGCGCCAGCAGCTTGGGTATCGGAGCACATGTAGCCAAAAACATTCAGTACTTC. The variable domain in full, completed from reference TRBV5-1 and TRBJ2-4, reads KAGVTQTPRYLIKTRGQQVTLSCSPISGHRSVSWYQQTPGQGLQFLFEYFSETQRNKGNFPGRFSGRQFSNSRSEMNVSTLELGDSALYLCASSLGIGAHVAKNIQYFGAGTRLSVL.

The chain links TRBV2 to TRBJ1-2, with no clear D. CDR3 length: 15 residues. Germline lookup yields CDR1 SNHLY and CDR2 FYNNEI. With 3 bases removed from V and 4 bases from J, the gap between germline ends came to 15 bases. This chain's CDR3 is CASSETPATGYGYTF. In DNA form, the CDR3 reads TGTGCCAGCAGTGAGACTCCCGCCACGGGCTATGGCTACACCTTC.

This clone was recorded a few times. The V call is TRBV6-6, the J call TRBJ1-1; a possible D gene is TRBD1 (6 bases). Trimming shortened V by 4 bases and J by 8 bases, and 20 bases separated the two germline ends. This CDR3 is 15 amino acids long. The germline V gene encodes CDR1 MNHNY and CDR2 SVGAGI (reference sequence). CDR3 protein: CASSSQWGGLGEAFF. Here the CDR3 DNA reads TGTGCCAGCAGTTCCCAATGGGGGGGGCTGGGCGAAGCTTTCTTT.

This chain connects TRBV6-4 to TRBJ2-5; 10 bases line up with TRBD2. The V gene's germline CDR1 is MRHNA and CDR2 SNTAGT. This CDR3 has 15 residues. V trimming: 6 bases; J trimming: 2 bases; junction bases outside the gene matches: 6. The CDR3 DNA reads TGTGCCAGCAGCCTACTAGCGGGGAGTCAAGAGACCCAGTACTTC. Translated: CASSLLAGSQETQYF.

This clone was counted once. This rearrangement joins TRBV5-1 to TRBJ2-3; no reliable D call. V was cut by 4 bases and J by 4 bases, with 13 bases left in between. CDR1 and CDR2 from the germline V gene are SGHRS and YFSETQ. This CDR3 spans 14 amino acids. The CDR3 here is CASSPPLQADTQYF. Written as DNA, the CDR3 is TGCGCCAGCAGCCCCCCCCTTCAGGCAGATACGCAGTATTTT.

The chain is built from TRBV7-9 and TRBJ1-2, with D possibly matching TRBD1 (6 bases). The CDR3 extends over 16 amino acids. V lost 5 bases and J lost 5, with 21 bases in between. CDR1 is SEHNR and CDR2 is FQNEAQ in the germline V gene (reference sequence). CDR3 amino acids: CASSLGSVGAKYGYTF. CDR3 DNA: TGTGCCAGCAGCCTAGGGTCTGTGGGGGCGAAGTATGGCTACACCTTC.

For the CDR3, the DNA is TGTGCCAGCAGTCATATTGACCCGGGGTCCGGGGAGCTGTTTTTT. This translates into CASSHIDPGSGELFF. The J gene is TRBJ2-2, the V gene TRBV5-8, with TRBD2 as a possible D gene (5 bases). Germline V CDR1 and CDR2: SGHTS, YDEGEE. CDR3 size: 15 residues. Deletions cut 5 bases from V and 6 bases from J, with 17 bases between.